One T cell receptor (beta chain) is described in this entry. The data belong to a study of OX40 agonist ivuxolimab in advanced cancers. Clones were read by immunoSEQ multiplex PCR, and TCRdb kept only the in-frame ones, dropping some. This sample has roughly 100,000 clones, with under 85% found just once. Trimming pared 0 bases from V and 7 bases from J, leaving 19 bases between. CDR1 and CDR2 from the germline V gene are SGHVS and FQNEAQ. This CDR3 has 16 amino acids. The sequenced sample was CD4+ or CD8+ T cells sorted from blood, obtained in a trial of the OX40 agonist ivuxolimab. The V call is TRBV7-8, the J call TRBJ2-7, with D perhaps matching TRBD2 (7 bases). This receptor was identified in an adult with an advanced solid tumor such as melanoma, head and neck, liver or kidney cancer. CDR3 sequence reads: CASSLATGGRAREQYF. The CDR3 DNA reads as TGTGCCAGCAGCTTAGCGACAGGAGGGAGGGCCAGGGAGCAGTACTTC. Full variable domain (missing parts from reference TRBV7-8 and TRBJ2-7): GAGVSQSPRYKVAKRGQDVALRCDPISGHVSLFWYQQALGQGPEFLTYFQNEAQLDKSGLPSDRFFAERPEGSVSTLKIQRTQQEDSAVYLCASSLATGGRAREQYFGPGTRLTVT.